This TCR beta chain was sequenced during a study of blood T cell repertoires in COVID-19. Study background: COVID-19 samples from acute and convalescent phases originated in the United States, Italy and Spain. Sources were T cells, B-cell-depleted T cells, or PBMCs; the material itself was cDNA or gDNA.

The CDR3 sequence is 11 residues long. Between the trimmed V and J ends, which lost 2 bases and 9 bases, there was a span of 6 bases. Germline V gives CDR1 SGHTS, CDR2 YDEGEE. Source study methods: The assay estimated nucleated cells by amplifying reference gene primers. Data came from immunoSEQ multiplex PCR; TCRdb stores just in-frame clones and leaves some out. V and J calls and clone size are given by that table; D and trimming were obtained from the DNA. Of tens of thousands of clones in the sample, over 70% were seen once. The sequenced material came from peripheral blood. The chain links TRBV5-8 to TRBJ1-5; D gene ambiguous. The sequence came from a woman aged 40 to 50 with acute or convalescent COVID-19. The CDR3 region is CASSLTLPQHF. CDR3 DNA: TGTGCCAGCAGCTTAACTCTGCCCCAGCATTTT.